What follows describes a single T cell receptor beta chain. Trimming cost V 0 bases and J 4 bases; bases outside gene matches: 10. The CDR3 is 17 amino acids. Germline CDR1 reads SGHDT; CDR2 reads YYEEEE. Original processing notes: Amplification with reference gene primers provided the estimates of nucleated cell counts. The assay was immunoSEQ multiplex PCR, and TCRdb's table has in-frame clones only and misses some. V, J and clone size derive from that table, while D and trimming were established from the DNA sequence. The data show about 480,000 clones, approximately 90% seen once. The sample originates from a study of blood T cell repertoires in COVID-19. Overall study: Researchers got acute and convalescent COVID-19 samples from the United States, Italy and Spain. Sample material is recorded as cDNA or gDNA derived from T cells, B-cell-depleted T cells, or PBMCs.

The clonotype originates from a woman in her twenties or thirties with acute or convalescent COVID-19. Sequenced input: peripheral blood. This chain joins TRBV5-6 and TRBJ2-7; the match to TRBD2 covers 10 bases. CDR3 region: CASSLDGIAGGRYEQYF. The CDR3 DNA sequence: TGTGCCAGCAGCTTGGACGGTATAGCGGGGGGCCGGTACGAGCAGTACTTC.